Listed below are T cell receptor beta chains from one sample, sequenced in a study of cytomegalovirus exposure and HLA in healthy donors. Profiling relied on immunoSEQ multiplex PCR, and the TCRdb table lists in-frame clones only, not all of them. The table shows hundreds of thousands of clones, with more than 55% occurring only once. Sequencing was done on a sample of PBMCs. All receptors come from a female donor in good health and CMV-seronegative. The CDR3 runs from the conserved cysteine through the conserved F or W. D genes are given only for firm matches. Only part of the rows carry a size: once, few, many, or a class if the clone is expanded.

V,J,D,size,DNA,CDR3
TRBV27,TRBJ1-1,-,-,TGTGCCAGCGGGAGGGGCACCCGAGGGAGCACTGAAGCTTTCTTT,CASGRGTRGSTEAFF
TRBV7-9,TRBJ1-1,-,few,TGTTCCAGCAGCTTAGCTTTAGATTGGGCTTTCTTT,CSSSLALDWAFF
TRBV11-2,TRBJ1-2,-,-,TGTGCCAGCAGCCACCGACAGTATGTCTATGGCTACACCTTC,CASSHRQYVYGYTF
TRBV2,TRBJ2-1,-,-,TGTGCCAGCAGTGAACCGGGCCGGGCGGGCAATGAGCAGTTCTTC,CASSEPGRAGNEQFF
TRBV4-1,TRBJ2-7,-,-,TGCGCCAGCAGCCAAACCCTAGGTATCTCCTACGAGCAGTACTTC,CASSQTLGISYEQYF
TRBV9,TRBJ1-6,TRBD1,-,TGTGCCAGCAGCGGCAGGGGGCTTAATTCACCCCTCCACTTT,CASSGRGLNSPLHF
TRBV5-1,TRBJ1-1,-,-,TGCGCCAGCAGCGCTCAAACAGGGAACACTGAAGCTTTCTTT,CASSAQTGNTEAFF
TRBV18,TRBJ2-7,-,-,TGTGCCAGCTCACCCTTACCACTGGCGGACGTGCGGGCCGAGCAGTACTTC,CASSPLPLADVRAEQYF
TRBV29-1,TRBJ1-2,-,few,TGCAGCGTTCGTAGGGGCCATGGCTACACCTTC,CSVRRGHGYTF
TRBV4-1,TRBJ2-5,TRBD2,-,TGCGCCAGCAGCCAAGAAGCTAGCGGGAGCGTAGAGACCCAGTACTTC,CASSQEASGSVETQYF
TRBV7-8,TRBJ2-7,TRBD2,-,TGTGCCAGCAGCTTTGCTTCTGGACTAGCGGGAGGGCGTTACAACTTTTTCGAGCAGTACTTC,CASSFASGLAGGRYNFFEQYF
TRBV11-2,TRBJ2-1,-,few,TGTGCCAGCAGCTTCCCCGGGAATGAGCAGTTCTTC,CASSFPGNEQFF
TRBV30,TRBJ1-1,TRBD1,-,TGTGCCTGGAGTGCCGACAGGGGTTACACTGAAGCTTTCTTT,CAWSADRGYTEAFF
TRBV7-6,TRBJ2-7,TRBD1,-,TGTGCCAGCGGTACTGACAGGGGAGTCGCCTACGAGCAGTACTTC,CASGTDRGVAYEQYF
TRBV7-9,TRBJ2-7,TRBD2,-,TGTGCCAGCAGCTTAGGGGGACTTAGCGGGAGTCGAAACGAGCAGTACTTC,CASSLGGLSGSRNEQYF
TRBV7-3,TRBJ1-1,TRBD1,-,TGTGCCAGCAGTACGGGACAGGGATTGAACACTGAGGCTTTCTTT,CASSTGQGLNTEAFF
TRBV5-4,TRBJ1-2,TRBD1,-,TGTGCCAGCAGTTTGACCGGATTGACAGGGTCTAACTATGGCTACACCTTC,CASSLTGLTGSNYGYTF